Following are 7 T cell receptor beta chains from one sample sequenced in a study of T-cell reconstitution after alpha-beta-depleted transplantation in children. Preparation of the TCRbeta library was carried out with unique molecular identifiers. TCRdb re-called the PCR reads with MiXCR, one entry per CDR3 protein. Found here are hundreds of thousands of distinct CDR3 sequences, around 7.5% of them singletons; the top ten hold almost 6.5%. The sequencing used PBMCs, mostly from graft donor cells, collected 180 days after TCRalphabeta/CD19-depleted stem cell transplant. These receptors were taken from a male patient younger than 18 who had a stem cell transplant for acute lymphoblastic leukemia, so the T cells may come from the graft donor.

Ten or more counts support this clonotype. V and J are TRBV28 and TRBJ2-3; perhaps D is TRBD1 or TRBD2 (5 bases each). From germline, CDR1 is MDHEN and CDR2 SYDVKM. The germline V and J ends were trimmed by 6 bases and 2 bases, with 12 bases remaining between them. This CDR3 is built from 14 residues. CDR3 in amino acids: CASRSGTSTDTQYF. CDR3 DNA sequence: TGTGCCAGCAGGTCCGGGACCTCCACAGATACGCAGTATTTT.

This clonotype was counted a few times. DNA for the CDR3: TGCGCCAGCAGCCAAGACCCTAAGACTAGCGGGAGGGCCGGGGATACGCAGTATTTT. Protein: CASSQDPKTSGRAGDTQYF. The V and J genes are TRBV4-1 and TRBJ2-3; TRBD2 matches at 14 bases. V was clipped by 0 bases and J by 6 bases; unmatched bases: 11. This CDR3 is 19 amino acids long. In germline, CDR1 is MGHRA, CDR2 YSYEKL.

Many counts were recorded for this clonotype. This chain's CDR3 is CASSQENIMFNEQFF. CDR3 bases: TGCGCCAGCAGCCAAGAGAACATTATGTTCAATGAGCAGTTCTTC. The V gene is TRBV4-3, the J gene TRBJ2-1; D is ambiguous. The germline V and J ends were trimmed by 0 bases and 6 bases, with 12 bases remaining between them. This CDR3 spans 15 amino acids. The germline gives CDR1 LGHNA, CDR2 YSLEER.

This clonotype was detected many times. This rearrangement joins TRBV18 to TRBJ1-3; TRBD1 aligns across 8 bases. The length of the CDR3 is 14 residues. J was trimmed by 2 bases and V by 8 bases; bases with no gene match: 5. CDR1 is KGHSH and CDR2 is LQKENI in the germline V gene. The CDR3 protein is CASQLDRAGNTIYF. CDR3 nucleotides: TGTGCCAGCCAACTGGACAGGGCTGGAAACACCATATATTTT.

This clonotype was seen repeatedly, ten times or more. This chain links TRBV24-1 with TRBJ2-1; D ambiguous. The CDR3 spans 15 residues. V was trimmed by 5 bases and J by 2 bases, leaving 12 bases between them. Per germline, CDR1 KGHDR and CDR2 SFDVKD. This chain's CDR3 is CATSGTRWPYNEQFF. For the CDR3, the DNA is TGTGCCACCAGTGGGACGCGGTGGCCCTACAATGAGCAGTTCTTC.

The chain carries TRBV4-3 and TRBJ1-5; weak D call: TRBD1 (6 bases). V lost 1 base and J lost 3, with 10 bases in between. Germline CDR1 is LGHNA and CDR2 is YSLEER. The CDR3 extends over 15 amino acids. Here the CDR3 reads CASSQGTAYNQPQHF. The DNA for the CDR3 is TGCGCCAGCAGCCAAGGGACAGCTTACAATCAGCCCCAGCATTTT.

This clonotype was counted at least ten times. This chain uses TRBV6-5 with TRBJ1-5; D not resolved. CDR1 and CDR2 from the germline V gene are MNHEY and SVGAGI. V lost 4 bases and J 7 bases, leaving 17 bases between the germline ends. CDR3 length: 15 residues. The CDR3, as DNA: TGTGCCAGCAGTTTCAAGACATTGTCGGAACAGCCCCAGCATTTT. It translates to CASSFKTLSEQPQHF.